The subject of this entry is one T cell receptor (beta chain). Its antigen is undetermined. Researchers ran the PCR with 60 Vbeta and 13 Jbeta primers. TCRdb keeps only in-frame clones here, not all; method: immunoSEQ multiplex PCR. The sample table sets out around 100,000 clones. Trimming took off 6 bases at V and 2 bases at J, with 11 bases between the two ends. Germline values: CDR1 LNHDA, CDR2 SQIVND (reference sequence). CDR3 length equals 13 residues. The record originates from a study of cytomegalovirus exposure and HLA in healthy donors. Points from the study as a whole: Later analysis suggested links between common viral pathogens and several top significant clusters.

The J gene is TRBJ2-7, the V gene TRBV19, with a possible D match to TRBD1 (6 bases). The source is a middle-aged man in good health and CMV-seronegative. The sequenced sample was PBMCs. CDR3 sequence (DNA): TGTGCCAGTAGCCCGGGACAAACCTACGAGCAGTACTTC. Translating it yields CASSPGQTYEQYF.